By sample fraction, the clone carrying this T cell receptor beta chain is medium-sized. Its antigen is unidentified. Trimming took 4 bases from V and 0 from J; bases not matched to a gene: 3. CDR3 size: 13 residues. Per the germline V gene, CDR1 is GTSNPN and CDR2 is SVGIG (reference sequence). Measured with immunoSEQ multiplex PCR; TCRdb has only the in-frame clones, and not every one. This sample yields more than 15,000 clones, of which 78% are seen a single time; roughly 30% belongs to the top ten. This sample stems from a study of OX40 agonist ivuxolimab in advanced cancers. On the study more broadly: Previous treatment with anti-PD-1, anti-PD-L1 or anti-CTLA-4 therapy was allowed; about 44% had received some.

Study conclusions and caveats: Determination of antigen specificity was not performed for the expanded peripheral T cells.

The sequenced sample was CD4+ or CD8+ T cells sorted from blood, obtained in a trial of the OX40 agonist ivuxolimab. The clonotype comes from an adult with an advanced solid tumor such as melanoma, head and neck, liver or kidney cancer. The J gene is TRBJ2-7, the V gene TRBV30; TRBD2 aligns across 7 bases. Here the CDR3 reads CAWTSSGSYEQYF. DNA for the CDR3: TGTGCCTGGACTTCTAGCGGCTCCTACGAGCAGTACTTC. Full variable domain (missing parts from reference TRBV30 and TRBJ2-7): SQTIHQWPATLVQPVGSPLSLECTVEGTSNPNLYWYRQAAGRGLQLLFYSVGIGQISSEVPQNLSASRPQDRQFILSSKKLLLSDSGFYLCAWTSSGSYEQYFGPGTRLTVT.